Following are 25 T cell receptor beta chains from one sample sequenced in a study of CD8 T cells in ankylosing spondylitis. MiXCR, applied by TCRdb to the 5' RACE reads, yields one record per CDR3 protein. The table records around 120,000 distinct CDR3 sequences, around 15% of them present only once. The sample was blood, either unsorted or a sorted T cell fraction (not recorded which). These receptors were collected from a female donor with ankylosing spondylitis or in good health (not recorded which).

The chain combines TRBV5-1 with TRBJ2-1; unclear D gene. Trimming left V 0 bases short and J 5 bases short, with 12 bases between. Germline V CDR1 and CDR2: SGHRS, YFSETQ. This CDR3 is 15 amino acids long. CDR3 in amino acids: CASSLADYNNNEQFF. The DNA of the CDR3 is TGCGCCAGCAGCTTGGCAGATTACAACAACAATGAGCAGTTCTTC. Filled out from reference TRBV5-1 and TRBJ2-1, the complete variable domain reads KAGVTQTPRYLIKTRGQQVTLSCSPISGHRSVSWYQQTPGQGLQFLFEYFSETQRNKGNFPGRFSGRQFSNSRSEMNVSTLELGDSALYLCASSLADYNNNEQFFGPGTRLTVL.

This clonotype was found many times. The V and J genes are TRBV20-1 and TRBJ2-6; 10 positions match TRBD1. CDR1 is DFQATT and CDR2 is SNEGSKA in the germline V gene (reference sequence). The CDR3 spans 17 residues. V was clipped by 3 bases and J by 0 bases; unmatched bases: 5. CDR3 in DNA: TGCAGTGCTAGGCCGGGACAGGGGAGCTCTGGGGCCAACGTCCTGACTTTC. Its protein is CSARPGQGSSGANVLTF.

The table lists this clonotype with many counts. The V gene is TRBV5-1, the J gene TRBJ2-3; 13 bases agree with TRBD2. The germline gives CDR1 SGHRS, CDR2 YFSETQ. V trimming: 3 bases; J trimming: 6 bases; junction bases outside the gene matches: 10. CDR3 length: 17 residues. CDR3 nucleotides: TGCGCCAGCAGCTCGGGACTAGCGGGGCCCCTGGGGGATACGCAGTATTTT. It translates to CASSSGLAGPLGDTQYF.

This clonotype occurred many times. The V and J genes are TRBV15 and TRBJ2-7, with D unclear. Germline CDR1 is LNHNV and CDR2 is YYDKDF (reference sequence). V shed 3 bases and J shed 0 bases, with 15 bases lying between them. The CDR3 is made up of 16 amino acids. The CDR3 region is CATSSDLQQYSYEQYF. Here the CDR3 DNA reads TGTGCCACCAGCAGTGATTTACAGCAATACTCCTACGAGCAGTACTTC. Using reference TRBV15 and TRBJ2-7 for the parts outside the CDR3, the full variable domain is DAMVIQNPRYQVTQFGKPVTLSCSQTLNHNVMYWYQQKSSQAPKLLFHYYDKDFNNEADTPDNFQSRRPNTSFCFLDIRSPGLGDTAMYLCATSSDLQQYSYEQYFGPGTRLTVT.

The chain uses TRBV12-3 or TRBV12-4 and TRBJ2-3, with D perhaps TRBD2 (5 bases). V was shortened by 5 bases and J by 4 bases, with 19 bases between the two germline ends. The CDR3 contains 16 residues. In nucleotides, the CDR3 is TGTGCCAGCAGTCCCGGGAAAATCCTTGGGGCAGATACGCAGTATTTT. This sequence encodes CASSPGKILGADTQYF.

This clonotype was recorded a few times. The rearrangement joins TRBV6-5 to TRBJ2-7; the match to TRBD2 covers 11 bases. Per germline, CDR1 MNHEY and CDR2 SVGAGI. This CDR3 is 18 amino acids long. The ends lost 0 bases at V and 2 bases at J; junction bases unmatched: 9. The DNA of the CDR3 is TGTGCCAGCAGTTACTCGCTCGGGACTAGCGGTGCTACCTACGAGCAGTACTTC. Translated: CASSYSLGTSGATYEQYF.

The CDR3, as DNA: TGCAGCGTTGAAGATCTCAGGGATGGCTACACCTTC. It encodes CSVEDLRDGYTF. The chain employs TRBV29-1 and TRBJ1-2; D is perhaps TRBD1 (5 bases). The CDR3 spans 12 residues. The V gene's germline CDR1 is SQVTM and CDR2 ANQGSEA. V dropped 0 bases and J dropped 6 bases, with 8 bases sitting between them.

The chain carries TRBV18 and TRBJ2-7, with D possibly TRBD2 on 6 matching bases. Germline V gene data show CDR1 as KGHSH and CDR2 as LQKENI. V lost 3 bases, J lost 8 bases, and 17 bases lay in between. The CDR3 has 14 amino acids. The CDR3 coding sequence is TGTGCCAGCTCACCGGGTAGCGGCGCTTTGAAGCAGTACTTC. Protein: CASSPGSGALKQYF.

This clonotype was seen many times. The rearrangement links TRBV12-3 or TRBV12-4 to TRBJ2-7; TRBD1 is a possible D gene (5 bases). V dropped 6 bases and J dropped 1 base, with 16 bases sitting between them. The CDR3 extends over 15 amino acids. CDR3 in DNA: TGTGCCAGCAGCGCCACAGGTTTACAATCCTACGAGCAGTACTTC. Translating gives CASSATGLQSYEQYF.

The rearrangement joins TRBV21-1 to TRBJ2-1; the table's D call, TRBD2, was not checked against the DNA. TRBV21-1 is labeled a pseudogene. The CDR3 length is 16 residues. The CDR3 loop is CASSKLASGVHNEQFF. The CDR3 region has the DNA TGTGCCAGCAGCAAATTGGCTAGCGGGGTCCACAATGAGCAGTTCTTC.

This clonotype was counted ten times or more. V usage is TRBV5-1 and J usage is TRBJ2-3; D not resolved. V lost 0 bases to trimming and J lost 2 bases, with 7 bases between them. The CDR3 has 14 residues. Germline V gives CDR1 SGHRS, CDR2 YFSETQ. This CDR3 reads CASSLGRDTDTQYF. In DNA form, the CDR3 reads TGCGCCAGCAGCTTGGGCAGAGACACAGATACGCAGTATTTT.

There are a few counts of this clonotype. The chain combines TRBV10-3 with TRBJ1-2; tentatively, D is TRBD1 (6 bases). Deletions cut 2 bases from V and 6 bases from J, with 13 bases between. Germline assignment: CDR1 ENHRY and CDR2 SYGVKD. This CDR3 region has 14 residues. This CDR3 is CAISEALRGNGYTF. The CDR3 DNA reads as TGTGCCATCAGTGAGGCCCTCAGGGGAAATGGCTACACCTTC.

This clonotype was observed many times. V usage is TRBV3-1 and J usage is TRBJ2-5, with TRBD1 as a possible D gene (6 bases). Germline V gene data show CDR1 as LGHDT and CDR2 as YNNKEL (reference sequence). There are 15 residues in the CDR3. V dropped 5 bases and J dropped 4 bases, with 17 bases sitting between them. For the CDR3, the DNA is TGTGCCAGCAGCAAGGGGGAAGTTGTGCGAGAGACCCAGTACTTC. Translation gives CASSKGEVVRETQYF.

In this sample, this clonotype turned up many times. V is TRBV5-1 and J is TRBJ1-2; 7 bases match TRBD1. The CDR3 consists of 13 residues. V shed 3 bases and J 2 bases; nucleotides not matched to a gene: 1. Germline loops: CDR1 SGHRS, CDR2 YFSETQ. The DNA of the CDR3 is TGCGCCAGCAGCTCGGGACAGAACTATGGCTACACCTTC. The encoded protein is CASSSGQNYGYTF.

This clonotype was counted at least ten times. The CDR3: CSASELAGGPGDTQYF. The CDR3, as DNA: TGCAGTGCTAGCGAATTAGCGGGGGGGCCGGGAGATACGCAGTATTTT. The genes are TRBV20-1 and TRBJ2-3; 11 bases map to TRBD2. The junction had 10 bases not matched to a gene; V was cut back by 3 bases and J by 5 bases. In germline, CDR1 is DFQATT, CDR2 SNEGSKA (reference sequence). This CDR3 has 16 residues.

In this sample, this clonotype turned up many times. The V call is TRBV7-9, the J call TRBJ2-3, with D perhaps matching TRBD2 (7 bases). The CDR3 runs 15 residues. Trimming took 3 bases from V and 4 from J, leaving 14 bases between them. Germline lookup yields CDR1 SEHNR and CDR2 FQNEAQ (reference sequence). For the CDR3, the DNA is TGTGCCAGCAGCTTGGGAGGGGGTCCATCAGATACGCAGTATTTT. Translating gives CASSLGGGPSDTQYF. The full variable domain, completed using reference TRBV7-9 and TRBJ2-3, is DTGVSQNPRHKITKRGQNVTFRCDPISEHNRLYWYRQTLGQGPEFLTYFQNEAQLEKSRLLSDRFSAERPKGSFSTLEIQRTEQGDSAMYLCASSLGGGPSDTQYFGPGTRLTVL.

This clonotype was counted many times. The chain employs TRBV9 and TRBJ2-3, with 9 bases lining up with TRBD2. V shed 0 bases and J 3 bases; nucleotides not matched to a gene: 5. CDR1 and CDR2 (germline): SGDLS, YYNGEE. The CDR3 sequence is 16 residues long. The DNA of the CDR3 is TGTGCCAGCAGCGTAGCGGCGGGGGGGTGGACAGATACGCAGTATTTT. Its translation is CASSVAAGGWTDTQYF.

In nucleotides, the CDR3 is TGCAGTGCTGGCCAGGGATCCGGGGAGCTGTTTTTT. Its protein product is CSAGQGSGELFF. The V call is TRBV20-1, the J call TRBJ2-2; tentative D call: TRBD1 (5 bases). CDR1 is DFQATT, CDR2 SNEGSKA, per germline (reference sequence). The V gene lost 5 bases and the J gene lost 6 bases, with 10 bases spanning the gap. There are 12 residues in the CDR3.

The V call is TRBV20-1, the J call TRBJ2-7; D is possibly TRBD1 or TRBD2 (5 bases each). Germline CDR1 reads DFQATT; CDR2 reads SNEGSKA (reference sequence). V was shortened by 6 bases and J by 3 bases, with 12 bases between the two germline ends. This CDR3 is built from 12 residues. This chain's CDR3 is CSATRDGYEQYF. The DNA for the CDR3 is TGCAGTGCAACTCGGGACGGCTACGAGCAGTACTTC.

The chain has TRBV3-1 and TRBJ2-7; possible D gene TRBD2, 6 bases. The CDR3 is 14 residues long. Germline-derived CDR1 and CDR2 are LGHDT and YNNKEL (reference sequence). V lost 4 bases, J lost 0 bases, and 10 bases lay in between. As DNA, the CDR3 is TGTGCCAGCAGCCCGCCGGGAGACTCCTACGAGCAGTACTTC. As protein: CASSPPGDSYEQYF.

This clonotype was seen at least ten times. The chain uses TRBV29-1 and TRBJ2-1, with D unclear. Germline V gene data show CDR1 as SQVTM and CDR2 as ANQGSEA. Trimming left V 2 bases short and J 4 bases short, with 9 bases between. This CDR3 is 13 amino acids long. Here the CDR3 reads CSVEWTVYNEQFF. The CDR3 coding sequence is TGCAGCGTTGAATGGACGGTATACAATGAGCAGTTCTTC.

The V call is TRBV5-8, the J call TRBJ1-6; the D gene is possibly TRBD1 (5 bases). The CDR3 runs 15 residues. In germline, CDR1 is SGHTS, CDR2 YDEGEE. Trimming cost V 7 bases and J 7 bases, with 18 bases left between them. CDR3 in amino acids: CASDLRSGLNSPLHF. The CDR3 DNA sequence: TGTGCCAGCGACCTACGTTCAGGGCTGAATTCACCCCTCCACTTT.

The genes are TRBV5-1 and TRBJ1-2; D is undetermined. Trimming stripped 4 bases from V and 2 bases from J, with 9 bases between. The CDR3 extends over 13 amino acids. Germline V CDR1 and CDR2: SGHRS, YFSETQ. CDR3 in amino acids: CASSPEGNYGYTF. CDR3 nucleotides: TGCGCCAGCAGCCCGGAGGGCAACTATGGCTACACCTTC.

This clonotype was observed a handful of times. The rearrangement joins TRBV12-3 or TRBV12-4 to TRBJ1-6; 8 nucleotides agree with TRBD1. The CDR3 loop spans 13 amino acids. V gave up 8 bases and J gave up 6 bases; unmatched junction bases: 3. CDR3 amino acids: CASAGQGNSPLHF. The CDR3 DNA reads TGTGCCAGCGCAGGACAGGGTAATTCACCCCTCCACTTT.

This clonotype was recorded at least ten times. The V gene is TRBV20-1, the J gene TRBJ2-5; no clear D gene. The CDR3 is 12 amino acids. Germline values: CDR1 DFQATT, CDR2 SNEGSKA (reference sequence). The germline V and J ends were trimmed by 3 bases and 1 base, with 6 bases remaining between them. The CDR3 loop reads CSASLPQETQYF. CDR3 DNA: TGCAGTGCTAGCCTCCCCCAAGAGACCCAGTACTTC.